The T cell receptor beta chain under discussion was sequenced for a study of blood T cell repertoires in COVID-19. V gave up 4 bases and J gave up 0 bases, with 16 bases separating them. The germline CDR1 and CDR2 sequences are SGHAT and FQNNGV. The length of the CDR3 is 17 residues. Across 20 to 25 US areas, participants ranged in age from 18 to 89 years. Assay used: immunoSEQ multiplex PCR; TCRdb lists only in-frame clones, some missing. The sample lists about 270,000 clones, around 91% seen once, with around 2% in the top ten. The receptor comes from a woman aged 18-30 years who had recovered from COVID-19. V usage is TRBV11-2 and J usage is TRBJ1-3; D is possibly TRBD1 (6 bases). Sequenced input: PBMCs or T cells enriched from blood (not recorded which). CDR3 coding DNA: TGTGCCAGCAGCTCCATCCCGGCAGGGGTCTCTGGAAACACCATATATTTT. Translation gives CASSSIPAGVSGNTIYF.